Following are 27 T cell receptor beta chains from one sample sequenced in a study of metastatic and nonmetastatic thyroid tumors. No patient received treatment before thyroid surgery. TCRdb reassembled clones from the PCR reads with MiXCR. The sample has around 28,000 clones, almost 30% seen once. Sequenced: blood. Receptors originate from a female donor with papillary thyroid cancer or a benign thyroid nodule (not recorded which). Some clones in this sample may be carry-over from other donors' samples.

This clone turned up a few times. The rearrangement uses TRBV19 and TRBJ1-5; D is uncertain. Per the germline V gene, CDR1 is LNHDA and CDR2 is SQIVND (reference sequence). The CDR3 extends over 16 amino acids. V lost 4 bases and J 7 bases, leaving 20 bases between the germline ends. As DNA, the CDR3 is TGTGCCAGTAGTAGTACGAGCGTTTCTTCGTGGCAGCCCCAGCATTTT. Translating gives CASSSTSVSSWQPQHF.

The table lists this clone with a few counts. This clone may be a read error of a much larger clone one base away. The chain is built from TRBV4-2 and TRBJ2-3; 9 positions agree with TRBD2. This CDR3 spans 16 amino acids. The germline V gene has CDR1 LGHNA and CDR2 YNFKEQ. The ends lost 5 bases at V and 4 bases at J; junction bases unmatched: 10. The CDR3 region has the DNA TGTGCCAGCAGCACACCACTAGCGGGTCAGGCAGATACGCAGTATTTT. Translation gives CASSTPLAGQADTQYF.

A single count supports this clone. The chain couples TRBV18 to TRBJ2-2; 8 positions match TRBD2. After removal of 2 bases from V and 5 bases from J, the junction contained 4 bases not matched to a gene. This CDR3 comprises 15 residues. Germline V gene data show CDR1 as KGHSH and CDR2 as LQKENI. The CDR3 sequence is CASSPSLAGTGELFF. CDR3 bases: TGTGCCAGCTCACCATCTCTAGCGGGTACCGGGGAGCTGTTTTTT.

This clone was observed at least ten times. This chain links TRBV7-9 with TRBJ1-3; D gene uncertain. Trimming cost V 3 bases and J 4 bases, with 7 bases left between them. Germline V gives CDR1 SEHNR, CDR2 FQNEAQ (reference sequence). CDR3 size: 13 residues. The DNA of the CDR3 is TGTGCCAGCAGCTTTGGTTCGGGAAACACCATATATTTT. Translation gives CASSFGSGNTIYF.

The genes are TRBV11-2 and TRBJ2-7; 8 bases match TRBD1. With 4 bases clipped from V and 3 bases from J, the junction kept 11 bases outside the gene matches. The germline gives CDR1 SGHAT, CDR2 FQNNGV. CDR3 length: 16 residues. CDR3 protein: CASSSQGAGIYYEQYF. In DNA form, the CDR3 reads TGTGCCAGCAGCTCCCAGGGGGCGGGAATTTACTACGAGCAGTACTTC.

The chain couples TRBV6-1 to TRBJ2-7, with D unresolved. V lost 2 bases and J lost 4, with 12 bases in between. The CDR3 extends over 14 amino acids. Germline V gene data show CDR1 as MNHNS and CDR2 as SASEGT. CDR3 bases: TGTGCCAGCAGTGAATATCTTCAGCGTTACGAGCAGTACTTC. Amino acids: CASSEYLQRYEQYF.

This clone showed up many times. The CDR3 loop reads CSAHGTGDYGYTF. CDR3 nucleotide sequence: TGCAGTGCCCACGGGACAGGGGACTATGGCTACACCTTC. J is TRBJ1-2 and V is TRBV20-1; TRBD1 matches at 10 bases. Per germline, CDR1 DFQATT and CDR2 SNEGSKA (reference sequence). The CDR3 is made up of 13 amino acids. Trimming cost V 6 bases and J 3 bases; bases outside gene matches: 4.

This clone has a handful of counts. This may come from a read error, since a much larger clone is one base off. The sample holds other DNA sequences that translate to the same CDR3. The chain links TRBV19 to TRBJ2-5; 7 bases match TRBD2. This CDR3 has 12 amino acids. The germline V gene encodes CDR1 LNHDA and CDR2 SQIVND (reference sequence). The CDR3 DNA reads TGCGCCAGACCAGCGCGGGGGAAGACCCAGTACTTC. As protein: CARPARGKTQYF.

In this sample, this clone is medium-sized (0.01 to 0.1%). This chain links TRBV20-1 with TRBJ2-7; 9 bases line up with TRBD2. The V gene end was trimmed by 5 bases and the J gene end by 5 bases; junction bases not matched to a gene: 10. Germline-derived CDR1 and CDR2 are DFQATT and SNEGSKA (reference sequence). CDR3 length: 14 residues. The DNA for the CDR3 is TGCAGTGCTGGAAAGCCAGCGGGAGGCGACGAGCAGTACTTC. Its translation: CSAGKPAGGDEQYF.

This clone was seen repeatedly, ten times or more. This chain links TRBV7-2 with TRBJ2-7, with D tentatively TRBD1 (6 bases). The V end was cut by 1 base, the J end by 5 bases, with 9 bases between. The CDR3 length is 13 residues. Germline V gene lookup returns CDR1 SGHTA and CDR2 FQGNSA. This CDR3 is CASSLDRVNEQYF. The DNA of the CDR3 is TGTGCCAGCAGCTTAGACAGGGTCAACGAGCAGTACTTC.

This clone was detected ten times or more. V is TRBV6-2 or TRBV6-3 and J is TRBJ1-1; D may be TRBD1 (5 bases). CDR1 and CDR2 (germline): MNHEY, SVGEGT. The CDR3 has 16 residues. V lost 2 bases to trimming and J lost 2 bases, with 15 bases between them. This CDR3 reads CASSYNPGGVNTEAFF. Here the CDR3 DNA reads TGTGCCAGCAGTTACAATCCTGGGGGAGTTAACACTGAAGCTTTCTTT.

This clone has ten or more counts. The J gene is TRBJ2-1, the V gene TRBV4-2; weak D call: TRBD2 (6 bases). Trimming left V 2 bases short and J 6 bases short, with 11 bases between. CDR3 length equals 14 residues. Germline V gene data show CDR1 as LGHNA and CDR2 as YNFKEQ. CDR3 residues: CASSQSGTFNEQFF. Here the CDR3 DNA reads TGTGCCAGCAGCCAATCTGGGACTTTCAATGAGCAGTTCTTC.

The rearrangement links TRBV5-1 to TRBJ2-1; D uncertain. This CDR3 has 14 amino acids. Germline-derived CDR1 and CDR2 are SGHRS and YFSETQ. V gave up 4 bases and J gave up 6 bases, with 14 bases separating them. CDR3 sequence (DNA): TGCGCCAGCAGCGCCCGAGCGCTTGTCAATGAGCAGTTCTTC. Its translation is CASSARALVNEQFF.

This clone showed up just a few times. This CDR3 reads CASSPGADHSPLHF. The CDR3 region has the DNA TGTGCCAGCAGCCCCGGGGCGGATCATTCACCCCTCCACTTT. This chain uses TRBV28 with TRBJ1-6; the D gene is possibly TRBD1 (5 bases). Deletions cut 6 bases from V and 8 bases from J, with 14 bases between. The CDR3 is made up of 14 amino acids. The germline gives CDR1 MDHEN, CDR2 SYDVKM.

This clone was recorded a few times. The CDR3 is CASSNGQGSNGYTF. In DNA, the CDR3 is TGTGCCAGCAGCAACGGACAGGGGTCGAATGGCTACACCTTC. V and J are TRBV12-3 or TRBV12-4 and TRBJ1-2; TRBD1 matches 9 bases. The CDR3 runs to 14 residues. The junction had 8 bases not matched to a gene; V was cut back by 6 bases and J by 6 bases.

This clone was counted only a few times. The chain links TRBV6-2 or TRBV6-3 to TRBJ2-1; 7 nucleotides agree with TRBD2. V lost 3 bases to trimming and J lost 2 bases; unmatched junction nucleotides: 4. In germline, CDR1 is MNHEY, CDR2 SVGEGT. The CDR3 has 15 residues. CDR3 sequence reads: CASSYTGGTYNEQFF. The DNA for the CDR3 is TGTGCCAGCAGTTATACGGGAGGTACCTACAATGAGCAGTTCTTC.

The CDR3 nucleotides are TGTGCCTGGAGTGTAGGGAATCGCGGGTATTTT. Residues: CAWSVGNRGYF. The genes are TRBV30 and TRBJ2-3, with unresolved D. The CDR3 is made up of 11 amino acids. Trimming removed 0 bases at V and 14 bases at J, with 12 bases between. Germline values: CDR1 GTSNPN, CDR2 SVGIG (reference sequence).

The J gene is TRBJ2-7, the V gene TRBV27, with TRBD2 matching 8 bases. This CDR3 contains 13 residues. Germline V lookup: CDR1 MNHEY, CDR2 SMNVEV (reference sequence). The V segment lost 6 bases and the J segment 5 bases; nucleotides outside the gene matches: 6. CDR3 region: CASRGLAGDEQYF. In DNA, the CDR3 is TGTGCCAGCAGGGGTCTAGCGGGCGACGAGCAGTACTTC.

This clone was observed a single time. V and J are TRBV7-3 and TRBJ2-3; no clear D gene. V lost 5 bases and J lost 6, with 12 bases in between. CDR3 length equals 13 residues. Germline V gives CDR1 SGHTA, CDR2 FQGTGA. The CDR3 DNA is TGTGCCAGCAGCCCCCGGGTGGCCGATACGCAGTATTTT. Amino acids: CASSPRVADTQYF.

By share, this clone counts as medium-sized (0.01 to 0.1%). This rearrangement joins TRBV27 to TRBJ1-2; TRBD1 agrees at 7 bases. CDR1 and CDR2 from the germline V gene are MNHEY and SMNVEV (reference sequence). The CDR3 is 14 residues long. Germline trimming cut 6 bases from V and 4 bases from J; bases unmatched to any gene: 8. CDR3 DNA: TGTGCCAGCAGGGACTACAGGGGCTTCTATGGCTACACCTTC. It codes for CASRDYRGFYGYTF.

V and J are TRBV6-1 and TRBJ1-6; 7 positions agree with TRBD1. V trimming: 6 bases; J trimming: 7 bases; junction bases outside the gene matches: 3. In germline, CDR1 is MNHNS, CDR2 SASEGT. CDR3 length equals 13 residues. CDR3 in DNA: TGTGCCAGCAGCGGGACAGACAATTCACCCCTCCACTTT. Its protein product is CASSGTDNSPLHF.

This sequence joins TRBV4-1 and TRBJ2-7; no firm D call. CDR1 is MGHRA, CDR2 YSYEKL, per germline. The CDR3 extends over 16 amino acids. Trimming cost V 2 bases and J 3 bases, with 17 bases left between them. The CDR3 sequence: CASSQYARISGYEQYF. CDR3 in DNA: TGCGCCAGCAGCCAATATGCCAGGATATCGGGCTACGAGCAGTACTTC.

In its sample, this clone ranks as medium-sized. J is TRBJ1-2 and V is TRBV20-1; a possible D gene is TRBD1 (5 bases). V dropped 0 bases and J dropped 8 bases, with 10 bases sitting between them. This CDR3 comprises 12 residues. Germline V gives CDR1 DFQATT, CDR2 SNEGSKA (reference sequence). Here the CDR3 reads CSARDGAKGYTF. The CDR3, as DNA: TGCAGTGCTAGAGATGGGGCCAAGGGCTACACCTTC.

This clone is labeled as hyperexpanded. This chain uses TRBV11-2 with TRBJ2-7; D might be TRBD1 or TRBD2, each matching 5 bases. The CDR3 runs 13 residues. The germline CDR1 and CDR2 sequences are SGHAT and FQNNGV. Between the trimmed V and J ends, which lost 5 bases and 7 bases, there was a span of 15 bases. The chain's CDR3 is CASSQGSGLEQYF. In DNA form, the CDR3 reads TGTGCCAGCAGCCAAGGCTCGGGGCTTGAGCAGTACTTC. Drawing the rest from reference TRBV11-2 and TRBJ2-7, the complete variable domain is EAGVAQSPRYKIIEKRQSVAFWCNPISGHATLYWYQQILGQGPKLLIQFQNNGVVDDSQLPKDRFSAERLKGVDSTLKIQPAKLEDSAVYLCASSQGSGLEQYFGPGTRLTVT.

The chain joins TRBV28 to TRBJ2-7, with D maybe TRBD2 (5 bases). V shed 3 bases and J shed 5 bases, with 14 bases lying between them. The germline gives CDR1 MDHEN, CDR2 SYDVKM. The CDR3 contains 14 residues. In DNA, the CDR3 is TGTGCCAGCAGTTTCGTGGGAGTCATTCACGAGCAGTACTTC. It codes for CASSFVGVIHEQYF.

This clone was picked up a small number of times. The V gene is TRBV6-1, the J gene TRBJ2-3; 7 bases align to TRBD1. Per the germline V gene, CDR1 is MNHNS and CDR2 is SASEGT. The CDR3 sequence is 14 residues long. The ends lost 4 bases at V and 2 bases at J; junction bases unmatched: 3. The DNA for the CDR3 is TGTGCCAGCAGTGGGACAGGTGACACAGATACGCAGTATTTT. Its translation is CASSGTGDTDTQYF.

V is TRBV19 and J is TRBJ1-5; 7 nucleotides line up with TRBD1. The CDR3 totals 15 residues. V shed 9 bases, J shed 1 base, and the junction held 9 bases outside the gene matches. Per germline, CDR1 LNHDA and CDR2 SQIVND (reference sequence). In DNA, the CDR3 is TGTGCCAGCTCAGGGACAGTAAGAAGCAATCAGCCCCAGCATTTT. Amino acid sequence: CASSGTVRSNQPQHF.